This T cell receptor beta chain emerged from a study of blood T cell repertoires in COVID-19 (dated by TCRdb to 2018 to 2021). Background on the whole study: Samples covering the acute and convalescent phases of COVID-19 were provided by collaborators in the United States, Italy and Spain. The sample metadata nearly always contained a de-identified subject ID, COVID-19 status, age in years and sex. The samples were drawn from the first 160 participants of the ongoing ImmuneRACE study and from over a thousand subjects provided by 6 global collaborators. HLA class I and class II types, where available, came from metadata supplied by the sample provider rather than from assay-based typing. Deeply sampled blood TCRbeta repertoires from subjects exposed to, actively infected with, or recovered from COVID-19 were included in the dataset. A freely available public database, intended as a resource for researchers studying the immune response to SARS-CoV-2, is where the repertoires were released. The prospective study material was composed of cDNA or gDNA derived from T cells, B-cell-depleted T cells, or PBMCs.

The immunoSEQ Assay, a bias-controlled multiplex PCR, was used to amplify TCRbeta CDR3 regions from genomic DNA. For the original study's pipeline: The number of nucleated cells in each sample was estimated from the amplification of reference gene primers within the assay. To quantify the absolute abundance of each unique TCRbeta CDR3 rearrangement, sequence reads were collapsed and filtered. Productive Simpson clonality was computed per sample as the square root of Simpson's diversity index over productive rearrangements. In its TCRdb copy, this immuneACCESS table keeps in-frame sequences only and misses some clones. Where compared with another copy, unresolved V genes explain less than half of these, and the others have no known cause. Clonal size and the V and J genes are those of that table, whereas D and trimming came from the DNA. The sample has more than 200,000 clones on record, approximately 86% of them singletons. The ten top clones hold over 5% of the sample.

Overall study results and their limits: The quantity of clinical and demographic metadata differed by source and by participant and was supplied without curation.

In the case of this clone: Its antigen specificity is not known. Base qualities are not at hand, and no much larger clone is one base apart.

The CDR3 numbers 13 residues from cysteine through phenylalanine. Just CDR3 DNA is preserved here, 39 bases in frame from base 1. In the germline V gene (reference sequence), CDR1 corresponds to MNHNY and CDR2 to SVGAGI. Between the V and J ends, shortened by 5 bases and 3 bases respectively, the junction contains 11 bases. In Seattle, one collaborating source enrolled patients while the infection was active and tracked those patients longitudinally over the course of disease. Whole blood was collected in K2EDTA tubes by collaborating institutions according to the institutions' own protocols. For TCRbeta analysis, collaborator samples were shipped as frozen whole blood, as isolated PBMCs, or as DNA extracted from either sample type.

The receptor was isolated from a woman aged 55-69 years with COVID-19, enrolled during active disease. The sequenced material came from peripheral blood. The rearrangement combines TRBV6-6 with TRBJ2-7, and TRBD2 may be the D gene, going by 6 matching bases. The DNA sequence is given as TGTGCCAGCAGTCGCGGGACTGTCTACGAGCAGTACTTC. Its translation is CASSRGTVYEQYF.